The sample holds a few counts of the clone carrying this T cell receptor (beta chain). Its antigen remains unknown. TCR beta CDR3 regions were amplified from RNA. HTBI primers drove first-round RT-PCR of the TCR CDR3. TCRdb called the multiplex PCR reads again in MiXCR, with one record for every CDR3 protein. The sample consists of roughly 700,000 distinct CDR3 sequences, around a third of them appearing once. Diagnosis rested on symptoms, serum thyroxine and TRAb, thyroid ultrasound, and orbital computed tomography. PBMCs were derived from under 13 ml fresh peripheral blood. These data come from a study of T cells in Graves' hyperthyroidism and ophthalmopathy. Turning to the study itself: Peripheral blood draws took place at initial diagnosis, ahead of any treatment. Study outcomes and limitations: Ophthalmopathy, which appeared later, was predicted by the model a median 6.5 months before onset.

Germline V lookup: CDR1 MGHDK, CDR2 SYGVNS. V was pared by 5 bases and J by 2 bases, with 22 bases between. The CDR3 is 19 amino acids. This receptor was obtained from a woman aged 40 to 50 with Graves' hyperthyroidism. The sample was blood. The chain joins TRBV25-1 to TRBJ2-6; D is undetermined. CDR3 DNA sequence: TGTGCCAGCAGTCCATCTACTGGGCAGCTGCCTCCTGGGGCCAACGTCCTGACTTTC. It encodes CASSPSTGQLPPGANVLTF.